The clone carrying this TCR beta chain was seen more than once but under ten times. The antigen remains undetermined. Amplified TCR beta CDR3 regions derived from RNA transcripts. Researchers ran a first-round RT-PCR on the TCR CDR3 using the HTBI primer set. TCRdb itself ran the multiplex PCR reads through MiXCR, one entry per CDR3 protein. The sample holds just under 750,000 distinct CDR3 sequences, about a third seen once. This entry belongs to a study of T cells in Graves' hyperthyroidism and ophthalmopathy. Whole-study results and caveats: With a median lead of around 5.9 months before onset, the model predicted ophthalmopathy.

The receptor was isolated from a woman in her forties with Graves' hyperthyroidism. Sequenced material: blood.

The chain's CDR3 is CASSMERSTDTQYF. The CDR3 region has the DNA TGTGCCAGTAGTATGGAACGGAGCACAGATACGCAGTATTTT. The rearrangement uses TRBV19 and TRBJ2-3; D remains unclear. Germline assignment: CDR1 LNHDA and CDR2 SQIVND (reference sequence). The length of the CDR3 is 14 residues. V lost 3 bases, J lost 0 bases, and 7 bases lay in between.